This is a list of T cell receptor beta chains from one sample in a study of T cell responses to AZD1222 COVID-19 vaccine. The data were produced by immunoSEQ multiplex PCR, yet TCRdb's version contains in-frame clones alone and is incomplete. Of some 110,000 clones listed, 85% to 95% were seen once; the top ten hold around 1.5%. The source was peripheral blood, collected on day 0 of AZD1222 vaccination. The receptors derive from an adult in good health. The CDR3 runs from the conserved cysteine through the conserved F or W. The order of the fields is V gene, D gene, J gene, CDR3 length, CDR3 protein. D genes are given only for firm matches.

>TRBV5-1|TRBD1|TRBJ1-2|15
CASSSGTGINYGYTF
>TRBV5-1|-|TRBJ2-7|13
CASSRDSPYEQYF
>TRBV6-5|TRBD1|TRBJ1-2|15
CASSYWAGGNYGYTF
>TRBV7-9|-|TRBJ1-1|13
CASSLDMNTEAFF
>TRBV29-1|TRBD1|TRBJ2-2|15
CSVEDTGGIAGELFF
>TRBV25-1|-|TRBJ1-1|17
CASSEGDWPAMNTEAFF
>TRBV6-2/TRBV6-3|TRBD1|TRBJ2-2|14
CASSQQGSTGELFF
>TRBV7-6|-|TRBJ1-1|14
CASSLVGHNTEAFF
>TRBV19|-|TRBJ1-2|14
CASSAQGGNYGYTF
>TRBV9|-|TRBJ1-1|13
CASSGTLNTEAFF
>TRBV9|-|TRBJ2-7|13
CASSFGLTNEQYF
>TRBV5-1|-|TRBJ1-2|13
CASSLGQGSGYTF
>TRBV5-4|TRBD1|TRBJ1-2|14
CASSDVTGAYGYTF
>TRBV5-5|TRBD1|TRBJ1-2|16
CASSSQGGQEFGGYTF
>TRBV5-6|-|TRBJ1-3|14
CASSLGGSGNTIYF
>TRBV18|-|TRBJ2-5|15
CASSLGRRSQETQYF
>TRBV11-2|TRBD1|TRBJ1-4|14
CASSLGQGHEKLFF
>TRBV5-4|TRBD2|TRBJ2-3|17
CASSPGSGSGRGNTQYF
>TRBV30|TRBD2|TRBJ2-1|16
CAWSVTRLAVLNEQFF
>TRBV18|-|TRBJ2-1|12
CASSPPGYEQFF
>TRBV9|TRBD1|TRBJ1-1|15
CASSDLKTGWTEAFF
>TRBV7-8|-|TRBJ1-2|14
CASSSTSGVDGYTF
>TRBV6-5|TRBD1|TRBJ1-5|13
CASSPQGAQPQHF
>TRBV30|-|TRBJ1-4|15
CAWSETGFYNEKLFF